The source of this T cell receptor beta chain is a study of early T cells in non-severe SARS-CoV-2 infection. CDR1 is SGHTA, CDR2 FQGNSA, per germline. CDR3 length: 15 amino acids. With 1 base clipped from V and 2 bases from J, the junction kept 3 bases outside the gene matches. TCRdb reprocessed the 5' RACE reads with MiXCR, giving one entry per CDR3 protein. Here the sample spans tens of thousands of distinct CDR3 sequences, approximately 14% being singletons. The genes are TRBV7-2 and TRBJ2-5; TRBD2 matches at 8 bases. This receptor was taken from an adult who was a healthcare worker with PCR-confirmed SARS-CoV-2 infection or an uninfected control (not recorded which). The specimen was whole blood. This CDR3 is CASSLGSGEQETQYF. The CDR3 bases are TGTGCCAGCAGCTTAGGTAGCGGGGAACAAGAGACCCAGTACTTC. Drawing the rest from reference TRBV7-2 and TRBJ2-5, the complete variable domain is GAGVSQSPSNKVTEKGKDVELRCDPISGHTALYWYRQSLGQGLEFLIYFQGNSAPDKSGLPSDRFSAERTGGSVSTLTIQRTQQEDSAVYLCASSLGSGEQETQYFGPGTRLLVL.